These 14 T cell receptor beta chains were all obtained from the same sample, sequenced in a study of T cells in pancreatic ductal adenocarcinoma. This table comes from immunoSEQ multiplex PCR, and its TCRdb copy is limited to in-frame clones, with some not included. The sample holds about 100,000 clones, nearly 95% seen once. The selected patients with pancreatic ductal adenocarcinoma had surgery but no neoadjuvant therapy. Material for sequencing was PBMCs. Receptor source: a human donor with pancreatic ductal adenocarcinoma.

V gene TRBV2 combines with J gene TRBJ2-7; a possible D gene is TRBD1 (5 bases). Between the trimmed V and J ends, which lost 7 bases and 0 bases, there was a span of 13 bases. The V gene's germline CDR1 is SNHLY and CDR2 FYNNEI. The CDR3 consists of 14 residues. The CDR3 DNA reads as TGTGCCAGCAAAGATCAGGGCAGCTCCTACGAGCAGTACTTC. This codes for CASKDQGSSYEQYF. The full variable domain, rest sourced from reference TRBV2 and TRBJ2-7, is EPEVTQTPSHQVTQMGQEVILRCVPISNHLYFYWYRQILGQKVEFLVSFYNNEISEKSEIFDDQFSVERPDGSNFTLKIRSTKLEDSAMYFCASKDQGSSYEQYFGPGTRLTVT.

The rearrangement joins TRBV13 to TRBJ2-3, with 7 bases lining up with TRBD2. The germline V gene encodes CDR1 PRHDT and CDR2 FYEKMQ (reference sequence). Trimming removed 0 bases from V and 3 bases from J; junction bases left unmatched: 15. This CDR3 has 19 amino acids. CDR3 sequence reads: CASSLGGWEAGTWTDTQYF. CDR3 coding DNA: TGTGCCAGCAGCTTAGGGGGTTGGGAAGCGGGAACATGGACAGATACGCAGTATTTT.

The chain carries TRBV30 and TRBJ1-5; D might be TRBD1 (5 bases). The germline V gene has CDR1 GTSNPN and CDR2 SVGIG (reference sequence). Trimming took off 0 bases at V and 3 bases at J, with 12 bases between the two ends. The CDR3 runs 15 residues. CDR3 DNA sequence: TGTGCCTGGAGTGTAAATTCGGGGGTCAATCAGCCCCAGCATTTT. As protein: CAWSVNSGVNQPQHF.

The gene calls are TRBV6-1 and TRBJ2-1; TRBD2 might be the D (6 bases). The CDR3 loop spans 16 amino acids. Germline CDR1 reads MNHNS; CDR2 reads SASEGT. Trimming pared 0 bases from V and 7 bases from J, leaving 16 bases between. This CDR3 is CASSEARLVTRNEQFF. DNA of the CDR3: TGTGCCAGCAGTGAAGCCCGACTAGTGACTCGTAATGAGCAGTTCTTC.

The chain employs TRBV5-5 and TRBJ2-3; 9 bases are shared with TRBD2. Trimming removed 2 bases from V and 2 bases from J; junction bases left unmatched: 3. In germline, CDR1 is SGHKS, CDR2 YYEKEE (reference sequence). CDR3 length equals 15 residues. The CDR3 DNA sequence: TGTGCCAGCAGCTTAGCGGGAGGCGCCACAGATACGCAGTATTTT. Translated, it gives CASSLAGGATDTQYF.

The chain is built from TRBV29-1 and TRBJ2-3; possible D gene TRBD1, 6 bases. The V gene's germline CDR1 is SQVTM and CDR2 ANQGSEA. The CDR3 loop spans 13 amino acids. This CDR3 is CSSEPRGVDTQYF. CDR3 bases: TGCAGTTCTGAACCCAGGGGCGTAGATACGCAGTATTTT.

V is TRBV6-5 and J is TRBJ2-2; D is possibly TRBD1 (6 bases). The V gene's germline CDR1 is MNHEY and CDR2 SVGAGI. The CDR3 consists of 14 residues. V lost 6 bases to trimming and J lost 1 base, with 9 bases between them. CDR3 in amino acids: CASRKGGNTGELFF. In nucleotides, the CDR3 is TGTGCCAGCAGAAAAGGGGGGAACACCGGGGAGCTGTTTTTT.

The V call is TRBV5-1, the J call TRBJ1-2, with 8 positions matching TRBD1. The ends lost 4 bases at V and 3 bases at J; junction bases unmatched: 8. Germline loops: CDR1 SGHRS, CDR2 YFSETQ. This CDR3 spans 15 amino acids. CDR3 residues: CASSRSDRDDYGYTF. Here the CDR3 DNA reads TGCGCCAGCAGCCGGTCGGACAGGGATGACTATGGCTACACCTTC.

The chain couples TRBV5-4 to TRBJ1-2; D not certain. V was cut by 4 bases and J by 4 bases, with 11 bases left in between. Per germline, CDR1 SGHNT and CDR2 YYREEE (reference sequence). The CDR3 spans 13 residues. The CDR3 here is CASSGLGSYGYTF. The CDR3 DNA sequence: TGTGCCAGCAGCGGGTTGGGGAGCTATGGCTACACCTTC.

The chain employs TRBV5-1 and TRBJ1-2, with a possible D match to TRBD1 (5 bases). The CDR3 extends over 14 amino acids. The germline V gene has CDR1 SGHRS and CDR2 YFSETQ. V lost 3 bases and J 2 bases, leaving 11 bases between the germline ends. CDR3: CASSSLTDNYGYTF. Here the CDR3 DNA reads TGCGCCAGCAGCTCCCTGACAGACAACTATGGCTACACCTTC.

The chain employs TRBV30 and TRBJ1-3, with 7 bases lining up with TRBD1. Germline values: CDR1 GTSNPN, CDR2 SVGIG (reference sequence). V lost 2 bases to trimming and J lost 8 bases; unmatched junction nucleotides: 9. The CDR3 is made up of 14 amino acids. DNA for the CDR3: TGTGCCTGGAGTCGCCAGACAGGGACAGACACCATATATTTT. Encoded protein: CAWSRQTGTDTIYF.

The genes are TRBV30 and TRBJ1-3, with D perhaps TRBD1 (6 bases). Germline lookup yields CDR1 GTSNPN and CDR2 SVGIG (reference sequence). The CDR3 runs 22 residues. Trimming removed 5 bases at V and 0 bases at J, with 35 bases between. This CDR3 is CAWAVGHGAELKQVSSGNTIYF. As DNA, the CDR3 is TGTGCCTGGGCGGTGGGACACGGGGCGGAACTCAAACAGGTAAGCTCTGGAAACACCATATATTTT.

The chain has TRBV18 and TRBJ2-7; TRBD2 is a possible D gene (6 bases). The CDR3 covers 17 residues. CDR1 is KGHSH, CDR2 LQKENI, per germline. Trimming left V 1 base short and J 2 bases short, with 18 bases between. The CDR3 region is CASSPLGEGTPAYEQYF. The CDR3 DNA reads TGTGCCAGCTCACCACTTGGTGAAGGGACTCCGGCCTACGAGCAGTACTTC.

This clone showed up just once. The chain is built from TRBV28 and TRBJ2-7; 8 bases match TRBD2. The CDR3 runs to 14 residues. CDR1 MDHEN and CDR2 SYDVKM come from the germline V gene. With 5 bases clipped from V and 3 bases from J, the junction kept 6 bases outside the gene matches. CDR3 DNA: TGTGCCAGCAGTACCACTCTAGCGGGCTACGAGCAGTACTTC. Translated, it gives CASSTTLAGYEQYF.